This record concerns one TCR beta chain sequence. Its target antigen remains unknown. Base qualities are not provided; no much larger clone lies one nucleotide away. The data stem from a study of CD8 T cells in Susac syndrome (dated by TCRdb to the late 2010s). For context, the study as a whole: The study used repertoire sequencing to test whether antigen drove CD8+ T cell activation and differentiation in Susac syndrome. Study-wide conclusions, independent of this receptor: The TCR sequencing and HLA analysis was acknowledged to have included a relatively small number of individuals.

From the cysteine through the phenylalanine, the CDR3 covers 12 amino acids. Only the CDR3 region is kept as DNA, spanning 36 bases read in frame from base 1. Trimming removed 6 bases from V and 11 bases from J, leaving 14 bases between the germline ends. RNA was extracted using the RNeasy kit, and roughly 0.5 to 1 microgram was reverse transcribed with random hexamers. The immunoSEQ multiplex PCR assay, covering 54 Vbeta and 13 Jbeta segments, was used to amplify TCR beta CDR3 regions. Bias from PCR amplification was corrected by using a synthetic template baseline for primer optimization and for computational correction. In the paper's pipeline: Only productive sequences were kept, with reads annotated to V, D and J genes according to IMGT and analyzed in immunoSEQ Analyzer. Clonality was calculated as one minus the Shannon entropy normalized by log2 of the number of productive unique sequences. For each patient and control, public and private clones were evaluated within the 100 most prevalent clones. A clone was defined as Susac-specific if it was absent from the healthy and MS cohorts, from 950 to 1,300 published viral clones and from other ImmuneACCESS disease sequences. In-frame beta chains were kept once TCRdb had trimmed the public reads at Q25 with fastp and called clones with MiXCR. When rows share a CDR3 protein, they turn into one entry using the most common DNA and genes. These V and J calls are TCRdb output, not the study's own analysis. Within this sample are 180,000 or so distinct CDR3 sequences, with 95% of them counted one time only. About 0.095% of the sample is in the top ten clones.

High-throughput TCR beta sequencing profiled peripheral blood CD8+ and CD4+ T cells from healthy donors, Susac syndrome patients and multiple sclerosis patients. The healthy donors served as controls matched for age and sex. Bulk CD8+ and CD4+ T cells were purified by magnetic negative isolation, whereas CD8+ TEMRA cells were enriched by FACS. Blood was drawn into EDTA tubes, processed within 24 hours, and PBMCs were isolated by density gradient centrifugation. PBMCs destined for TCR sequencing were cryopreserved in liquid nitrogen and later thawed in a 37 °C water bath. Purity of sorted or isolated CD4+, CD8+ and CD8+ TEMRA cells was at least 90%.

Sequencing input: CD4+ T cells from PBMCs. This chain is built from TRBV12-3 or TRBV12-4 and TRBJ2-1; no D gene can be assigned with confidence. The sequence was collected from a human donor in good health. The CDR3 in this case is CASRGGQSKQFF. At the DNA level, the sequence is TGTGCCAGCAGGGGCGGCCAGAGCAAGCAGTTCTTC.